This T cell receptor (beta chain) was retrieved from a study of blood T cell repertoires in COVID-19. Study-wide context: Spain, Italy and the United States supplied samples that represented acute and convalescent COVID-19. The analysed material was cDNA or gDNA that came from T cells, B-cell-depleted T cells, or PBMCs.

This clone was observed once. The junction had 8 bases not matched to a gene; V was cut back by 3 bases and J by 5 bases. CDR1 MNHNS and CDR2 SASEGT come from the germline V gene. The CDR3 consists of 16 residues. In the original processing: Scientists estimated how many nucleated cells there were by amplifying reference gene primers. The assay was immunoSEQ multiplex PCR, and TCRdb's table has in-frame clones only and misses some. That table supplies the V and J calls and clone size; D and trimming were determined from the DNA. In the table there are around 79,000 clones, about nine tenths of which are singletons.

Sequenced sample: peripheral blood. This clonotype was obtained from a human donor in a cohort sampled during active COVID-19. The chain recombines TRBV6-1 with TRBJ2-5; 11 bases align to TRBD2. CDR3 nucleotide sequence: TGTGCCAGCAGTGAGGGTAGCGGGGGGGCGTGGGAGACCCAGTACTTC. This gives the protein CASSEGSGGAWETQYF.